The 10 T cell receptor beta chains given below trace back to one sample, sequenced in a study of T cell responses to AZD1222 COVID-19 vaccine. Sequencing used immunoSEQ multiplex PCR; TCRdb keeps in-frame clones, though not all of them. The sample yields about 150,000 clones, around 90% seen once. The sequencing used peripheral blood, collected on day 0 of AZD1222 vaccination. The receptors here all came from an adult in good health.

J is TRBJ2-1 and V is TRBV4-1, with no clear D. The CDR3 spans 13 residues. Trimming pared 1 base from V and 8 bases from J, leaving 9 bases between. Germline values: CDR1 MGHRA, CDR2 YSYEKL. CDR3 loop: CASSQGLAYEQFF. For the CDR3, the DNA is TGCGCCAGCAGCCAAGGGTTAGCTTATGAGCAGTTCTTC.

This clone was recorded a few times. The rearrangement joins TRBV27 to TRBJ1-1; D might be TRBD1 (6 bases). CDR3 length equals 16 residues. V was pared by 6 bases and J by 4 bases, with 21 bases between. Germline loops: CDR1 MNHEY, CDR2 SMNVEV (reference sequence). The CDR3: CASRPIRGASVTEAFF. CDR3 nucleotide sequence: TGTGCCAGCAGACCGATTAGGGGGGCGTCGGTCACTGAAGCTTTCTTT.

The rearrangement uses TRBV18 and TRBJ2-1, with D possibly being TRBD1 (6 bases). CDR3 length: 15 amino acids. V gave up 3 bases and J gave up 4 bases, with 13 bases separating them. Germline V CDR1 and CDR2: KGHSH, LQKENI. CDR3 coding DNA: TGTGCCAGCTCACCTTACAGGACAGAATACAATGAGCAGTTCTTC. Residues: CASSPYRTEYNEQFF.

CDR3 sequence (DNA): TGTGCCAGCAGGTTAAGCGGGAGCTCCTACGAGCAGTACTTC. Residues: CASRLSGSSYEQYF. The chain employs TRBV5-4 and TRBJ2-7; the match to TRBD2 covers 8 bases. The CDR3 sequence is 14 residues long. With 5 bases clipped from V and 0 bases from J, the junction kept 4 bases outside the gene matches. CDR1 is SGHNT, CDR2 YYREEE, per germline (reference sequence).

V is TRBV27 and J is TRBJ2-7; 8 bases fit TRBD1. CDR1 and CDR2 (germline): MNHEY, SMNVEV (reference sequence). V dropped 5 bases and J dropped 2; count of bases not matched to a gene: 20. The CDR3 is 19 residues long. The CDR3 here is CASSTNNPRTGRRTYEQYF. The DNA of the CDR3 is TGTGCCAGCAGTACAAATAACCCCCGGACAGGGAGGAGGACCTACGAGCAGTACTTC.

This clone was seen more than once but under ten times. This chain joins TRBV28 and TRBJ2-7, with D perhaps matching TRBD2 (6 bases). V was trimmed by 3 bases and J by 6 bases, leaving 15 bases between them. Germline V gene lookup returns CDR1 MDHEN and CDR2 SYDVKM. This CDR3 region has 14 residues. In DNA, the CDR3 is TGTGCCAGCAGTTTTGGAGGGTATGAATCCGAGCAGTACTTC. Translation: CASSFGGYESEQYF.

This rearrangement joins TRBV5-1 to TRBJ1-2; D is possibly TRBD1 (5 bases). The germline V and J ends were trimmed by 4 bases and 8 bases, with 15 bases remaining between them. Germline lookup yields CDR1 SGHRS and CDR2 YFSETQ. The CDR3 totals 13 residues. This CDR3 is CASSPGTSGGYTF. The CDR3 region has the DNA TGCGCCAGCAGCCCCGGGACGTCCGGCGGCTACACCTTC. Complete variable domain (other parts from reference TRBV5-1 and TRBJ1-2): KAGVTQTPRYLIKTRGQQVTLSCSPISGHRSVSWYQQTPGQGLQFLFEYFSETQRNKGNFPGRFSGRQFSNSRSEMNVSTLELGDSALYLCASSPGTSGGYTFGSGTRLTVV.

The gene calls are TRBV11-3 and TRBJ2-1; D is ambiguous. The V end was cut by 3 bases, the J end by 9 bases, with 6 bases between. Germline V gene sequence: CDR1 SGHNT, CDR2 YENEEA. The CDR3 totals 11 residues. The CDR3 loop reads CASSLDGEQFF. CDR3 in DNA: TGTGCCAGCAGCTTGGATGGTGAGCAGTTCTTC.

The count of this clone is one. The V and J genes are TRBV2 and TRBJ2-1; D not resolved. The ends were cut back, 6 bases at V and 5 bases at J, with 23 bases in the middle. The CDR3 is 17 residues long. Germline V gives CDR1 SNHLY, CDR2 FYNNEI. CDR3 protein: CASSLVPPRSSNNEQFF. The CDR3 DNA is TGTGCCAGCAGCCTAGTACCCCCCAGGTCGAGTAACAATGAGCAGTTCTTC.

The chain has TRBV5-1 and TRBJ1-2, with 9 nucleotides matching TRBD1. J gave up 5 bases and V 4 bases, and 6 bases lay outside the gene matches. CDR1 is SGHRS and CDR2 is YFSETQ in the germline V gene. The CDR3 runs to 14 residues. The CDR3 loop reads CASSQGQGRYGYTF. CDR3 coding DNA: TGCGCCAGCAGCCAGGGACAGGGAAGGTATGGCTACACCTTC.